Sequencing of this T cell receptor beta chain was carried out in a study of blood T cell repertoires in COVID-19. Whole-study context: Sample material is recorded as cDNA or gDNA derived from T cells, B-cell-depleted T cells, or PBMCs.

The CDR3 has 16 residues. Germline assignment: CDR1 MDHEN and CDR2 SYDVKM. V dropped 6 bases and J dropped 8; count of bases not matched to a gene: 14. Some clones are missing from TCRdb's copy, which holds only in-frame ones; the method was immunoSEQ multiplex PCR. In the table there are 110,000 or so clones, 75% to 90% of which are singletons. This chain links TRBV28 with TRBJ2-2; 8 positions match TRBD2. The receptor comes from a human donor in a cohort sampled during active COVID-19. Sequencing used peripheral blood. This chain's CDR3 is CASRRPGLGRGGELFF. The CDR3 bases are TGTGCCAGCAGGCGACCGGGACTAGGTAGAGGTGGGGAGCTGTTTTTT. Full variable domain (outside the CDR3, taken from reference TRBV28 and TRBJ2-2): DVKVTQSSRYLVKRTGEKVFLECVQDMDHENMFWYRQDPGLGLRLIYFSYDVKMKEKGDIPEGYSVSREKKERFSLILESASTNQTSMYLCASRRPGLGRGGELFFGEGSRLTVL.